The 13 T cell receptor beta chains listed next were all sequenced from one sample in a study of identical twins. TCRdb re-derived calls from the 5' RACE reads in MiXCR, one entry per CDR3 protein. The table has under 300,000 distinct CDR3 sequences, around 8.3% seen once. These data were likewise used in another study, on yellow fever vaccine responses in identical twins.

Specimen: CD8+ T cells sorted from blood. The receptors stem from a woman in her late teens or twenties in good health.

The V gene is TRBV27, the J gene TRBJ2-7; TRBD1 aligns across 11 bases. J gave up 2 bases and V 4 bases, and 4 bases lay outside the gene matches. Germline V gene sequence: CDR1 MNHEY, CDR2 SMNVEV (reference sequence). The CDR3 is 15 amino acids. The DNA of the CDR3 is TGTGCCAGCAGTTCAGCGGGACAGGGGGCCTACGAGCAGTACTTC. Protein product: CASSSAGQGAYEQYF.

This clonotype came up many times. The J gene is TRBJ2-7, the V gene TRBV29-1, with TRBD2 as a possible D gene (5 bases). Germline V lookup: CDR1 SQVTM, CDR2 ANQGSEA. The CDR3 totals 13 residues. V was clipped by 6 bases and J by 3 bases, with 15 bases between them. CDR3 residues: CSVGEMADYEQYF. For the CDR3, the DNA is TGCAGCGTGGGAGAGATGGCAGACTACGAGCAGTACTTC.

Only a few counts were recorded for this clonotype. The chain recombines TRBV7-9 with TRBJ2-7, with 10 positions matching TRBD1. V was clipped by 0 bases and J by 6 bases; unmatched bases: 8. There are 16 residues in the CDR3. CDR1 is SEHNR, CDR2 FQNEAQ, per germline (reference sequence). CDR3: CASSLALGTGDLEQYF. In DNA, the CDR3 is TGTGCCAGCAGCTTAGCGCTCGGGACAGGGGATCTCGAGCAGTACTTC.

The rearrangement uses TRBV7-2 and TRBJ2-1, with D hard to call. CDR1 is SGHTA and CDR2 is FQGNSA in the germline V gene. The CDR3 loop spans 13 amino acids. Trimming removed 2 bases from V and 6 bases from J, with 8 bases in between. The CDR3 is CASSLLLTNEQFF. The CDR3 DNA reads TGTGCCAGCAGCTTATTGCTGACCAATGAGCAGTTCTTC.

This clonotype appeared many times. V and J are TRBV20-1 and TRBJ2-7, with D tentatively TRBD1 (6 bases). This CDR3 spans 13 amino acids. Germline CDR1 DFQATT, CDR2 SNEGSKA (reference sequence). V was shortened by 0 bases and J by 5 bases, with 11 bases between the two germline ends. In DNA form, the CDR3 reads TGCAGTGCTAGAGATCAGGGGTCCCACGAGCAGTACTTC. It yields the protein CSARDQGSHEQYF.

The V call is TRBV11-2, the J call TRBJ1-1; no clear D gene. This CDR3 contains 15 residues. CDR1 is SGHAT, CDR2 FQNNGV, per germline. Trimming cost V 6 bases and J 0 bases, with 14 bases left between them. The CDR3 spells CASRHPAGLNTEAFF. Here the CDR3 DNA reads TGTGCCAGCAGACATCCGGCAGGACTGAACACTGAAGCTTTCTTT.

This clonotype showed up just a few times. The chain has TRBV5-1 and TRBJ2-5; 12 nucleotides align to TRBD2. This CDR3 comprises 16 residues. Trimming at V came to 1 base and at J to 3 bases, leaving 4 bases not matched to a gene. Per the germline V gene, CDR1 is SGHRS and CDR2 is YFSETQ. The DNA for the CDR3 is TGCGCCAGCAGCTTGTCTCCTAGCGGGGGGGAAGAGACCCAGTACTTC. It yields the protein CASSLSPSGGEETQYF.

This clonotype was recorded many times. V gene TRBV11-3 combines with J gene TRBJ2-3; 7 bases match TRBD1. Trimming took 3 bases from V and 3 from J; bases not matched to a gene: 3. The germline V gene encodes CDR1 SGHNT and CDR2 YENEEA. The CDR3 extends over 14 amino acids. CDR3 protein: CASSLGTVTDTQYF. CDR3 DNA sequence: TGTGCCAGCAGCTTGGGGACAGTGACAGATACGCAGTATTTT. Together with reference TRBV11-3 and TRBJ2-3, the CDR3 gives the full variable domain: EAGVVQSPRYKIIEKKQPVAFWCNPISGHNTLYWYLQNLGQGPELLIRYENEEAVDDSQLPKDRFSAERLKGVDSTLKIQPAELGDSAVYLCASSLGTVTDTQYFGPGTRLTVL.

This sequence joins TRBV28 and TRBJ2-3; 7 bases match TRBD2. The CDR3 is 15 amino acids. Germline V CDR1 and CDR2: MDHEN, SYDVKM. V trimming: 5 bases; J trimming: 2 bases; junction bases outside the gene matches: 7. The CDR3 DNA is TGTGCCAGCAGTCTGGGGCGGGGGTACACAGATACGCAGTATTTT. This gives the protein CASSLGRGYTDTQYF.

This clonotype has just a few counts. The CDR3 here is CASSGTSGRVSYEQYF. CDR3 sequence (DNA): TGTGCCAGCAGCGGGACTAGCGGGAGAGTTTCCTACGAGCAGTACTTC. V usage is TRBV7-9 and J usage is TRBJ2-7, with 14 bases aligning to TRBD2. CDR1 is SEHNR, CDR2 FQNEAQ, per germline (reference sequence). This CDR3 has 16 amino acids. V dropped 5 bases and J dropped 1; count of bases not matched to a gene: 4. The full variable domain, rest sourced from reference TRBV7-9 and TRBJ2-7, is DTGVSQNPRHKITKRGQNVTFRCDPISEHNRLYWYRQTLGQGPEFLTYFQNEAQLEKSRLLSDRFSAERPKGSFSTLEIQRTEQGDSAMYLCASSGTSGRVSYEQYFGPGTRLTVT.

This clonotype was seen many times. V gene TRBV5-6 combines with J gene TRBJ2-5; D may be TRBD1 (5 bases). Trimming cost V 0 bases and J 3 bases, with 15 bases left between them. The germline CDR1 and CDR2 sequences are SGHDT and YYEEEE. CDR3 length: 16 amino acids. The CDR3 reads CASSLELGETEETQYF. The CDR3 DNA follows: TGTGCCAGCAGCTTGGAGTTAGGGGAAACTGAAGAGACCCAGTACTTC.

J is TRBJ2-3 and V is TRBV11-3; TRBD2 matches 9 bases. The J segment lost 5 bases and the V segment lost 1 base, leaving 10 bases of the junction unmatched. Germline CDR1 SGHNT, CDR2 YENEEA. The CDR3 loop spans 17 amino acids. The chain's CDR3 is CASSLGWREGQGDTQYF. CDR3 DNA: TGTGCCAGCAGCTTAGGCTGGCGGGAGGGCCAGGGAGATACGCAGTATTTT. Full variable domain (outside the CDR3, taken from reference TRBV11-3 and TRBJ2-3): EAGVVQSPRYKIIEKKQPVAFWCNPISGHNTLYWYLQNLGQGPELLIRYENEEAVDDSQLPKDRFSAERLKGVDSTLKIQPAELGDSAVYLCASSLGWREGQGDTQYFGPGTRLTVL.

This clonotype was picked up a small number of times. The chain combines TRBV27 with TRBJ1-2; no definite D call. The CDR3 has 13 residues. V dropped 2 bases and J dropped 6 bases, with 10 bases sitting between them. CDR1 and CDR2 from the germline V gene are MNHEY and SMNVEV (reference sequence). The CDR3 loop reads CASSLSPDNGYTF. In nucleotides, the CDR3 is TGTGCCAGCAGTTTAAGTCCGGATAATGGCTACACCTTC.